This TCR beta chain was sequenced in a study of blood T cell repertoires in COVID-19. Clones were read by immunoSEQ multiplex PCR, and TCRdb kept only the in-frame ones, dropping some. Counted here are about 60,000 clones, approximately 80% occurring once; the ten biggest clones make up 6.6%. Material: peripheral blood. The TCR was taken from a man between 60 and 75 years old with acute or convalescent COVID-19.

CDR3 DNA sequence: TGTGCCAGCAGTCCATCGACAGGGATGGGGGAGCAGTACTTC. This sequence encodes CASSPSTGMGEQYF. The chain couples TRBV5-5 to TRBJ2-7; 7 positions agree with TRBD1. Trimming at V came to 5 bases and at J to 7 bases, leaving 12 bases not matched to a gene. Germline V gene data show CDR1 as SGHKS and CDR2 as YYEKEE (reference sequence). This CDR3 spans 14 amino acids.